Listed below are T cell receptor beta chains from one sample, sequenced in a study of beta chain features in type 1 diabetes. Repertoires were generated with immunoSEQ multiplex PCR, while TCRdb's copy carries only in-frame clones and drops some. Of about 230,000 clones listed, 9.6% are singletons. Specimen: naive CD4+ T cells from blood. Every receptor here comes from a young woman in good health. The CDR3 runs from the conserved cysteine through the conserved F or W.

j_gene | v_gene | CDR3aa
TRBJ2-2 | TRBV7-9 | CASSYPGGTGELFF
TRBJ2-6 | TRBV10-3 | CATARPAASGANVLTF
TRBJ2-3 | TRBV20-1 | CSASFPDTQYF
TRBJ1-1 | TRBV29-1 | CSVHRLMNTEAFF
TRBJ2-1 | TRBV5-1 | CASSLGGLVWRDLEQFF
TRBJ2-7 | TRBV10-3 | CATGSGTGSYEQYF
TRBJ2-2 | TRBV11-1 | CASSLREAGELFF
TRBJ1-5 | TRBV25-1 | CASSEAGQGNQPQHF
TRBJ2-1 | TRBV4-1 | CASSQGGSGGAYRDEQFF
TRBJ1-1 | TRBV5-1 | CASSPQLTGLNTEAFF
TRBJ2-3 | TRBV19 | CASTAEFGTDTQYF
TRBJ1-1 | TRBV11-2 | CASSFGGAAFF
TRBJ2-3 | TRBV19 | CASSIGRSATDTQYF
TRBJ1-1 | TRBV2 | CASSERRTPITEAFF
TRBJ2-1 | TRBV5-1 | CASSLTGTSNEQFF
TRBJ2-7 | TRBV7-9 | CASSLGQGVYEQYF
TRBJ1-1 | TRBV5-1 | CASSPDSRNTEAFF
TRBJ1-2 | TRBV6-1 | CASSEAFPFPERGRGYTF
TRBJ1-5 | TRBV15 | CATSRDQTANQPQHF
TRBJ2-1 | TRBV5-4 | CASSSSQQEGLYNEQFF
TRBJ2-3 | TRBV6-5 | CASSYIGTGGADTQYF
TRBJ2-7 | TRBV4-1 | CASSPPGSYEQYF
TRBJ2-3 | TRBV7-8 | CASSPLGTTTDTQYF
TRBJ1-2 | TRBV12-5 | CASGSTGRGNGYTF